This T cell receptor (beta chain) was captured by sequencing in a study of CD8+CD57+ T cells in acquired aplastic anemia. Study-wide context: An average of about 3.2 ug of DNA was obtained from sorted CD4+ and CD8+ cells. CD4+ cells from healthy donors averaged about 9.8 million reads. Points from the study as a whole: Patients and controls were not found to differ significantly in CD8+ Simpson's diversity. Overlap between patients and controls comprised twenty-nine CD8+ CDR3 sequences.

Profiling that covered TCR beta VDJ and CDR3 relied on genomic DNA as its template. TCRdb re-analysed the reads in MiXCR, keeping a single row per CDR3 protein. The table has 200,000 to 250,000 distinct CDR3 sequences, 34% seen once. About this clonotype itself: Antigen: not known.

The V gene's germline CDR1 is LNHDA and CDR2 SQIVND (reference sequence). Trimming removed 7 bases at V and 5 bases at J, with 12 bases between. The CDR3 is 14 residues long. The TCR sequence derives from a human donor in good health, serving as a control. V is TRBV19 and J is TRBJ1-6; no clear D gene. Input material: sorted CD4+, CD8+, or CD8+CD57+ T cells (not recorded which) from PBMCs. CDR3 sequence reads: CASNGQADNSPLHF. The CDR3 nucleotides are TGTGCCAGTAACGGGCAGGCGGATAATTCACCCCTCCACTTT.